The source of this T cell receptor beta chain is a study of cytomegalovirus exposure and HLA in healthy donors. PCR used 60 Vbeta primers and 13 Jbeta primers. Clones were read by immunoSEQ multiplex PCR, and TCRdb kept only the in-frame ones, dropping some. The sample has roughly 150,000 clones; 60% to 75% are singletons. This clone was recorded a few times. This CDR3 is 12 amino acids long. Trimming removed 4 bases at V and 9 bases at J, with 10 bases between. Germline V gene data show CDR1 as MNHNS and CDR2 as SASEGT. The sample taken for sequencing was PBMCs. This sequence was found in a woman aged 50 to 60 in good health and CMV-seropositive. V is TRBV6-1 and J is TRBJ1-5, with D unresolved. CDR3 DNA: TGTGCCAGCAGTGTACAGTCTCGGCCCCAGCATTTT. Residues: CASSVQSRPQHF.